This T cell receptor beta chain was found in a study of T cell responses to AZD1222 COVID-19 vaccine (dated by TCRdb to about 2021). Broadly, across the study: AZD1222 recipients whose second dose came at about 4 weeks and those whose second dose came at about 12 weeks were combined into one group, since spike-specific TCR depth and breadth did not differ between the two schedules. A total of over 230 trial participants underwent TCR sequencing, of whom about 210 had received two doses of AZD1222 and roughly 26 had received two doses of the MenACWY control vaccine. Trial participants were enrolled by age into 18-55, 56-69 and 70-plus year subgroups, with about 150, 28 and 57 TCR-sequenced participants respectively.

Notes on this clone: This clone's antigen is unknown. Base qualities are not at hand, and no much larger clone is one base apart.

The time point label for this specimen denotes: baseline before first vaccination. Samples from vaccinated people were obtained from the UK trials COV001 and COV002, which included a single-blind randomized controlled phase 2/3 trial of AZD1222 (ChAdOx1 nCoV-19) in healthy adults. Trial participant PBMC samples were collected at day 0 and day 28 after the second dose for TCRbeta chain sequencing. The research as a whole found: Participants were mostly white British, with more females than males. The authors suggested clonal diversity may have been underestimated. A significant rise in spike-specific TCR breadth and depth was observed after two AZD1222 doses relative to day 0 and relative to MenACWY recipients. The 56-69-year group was small, and its depth increase did not reach significance, likely because of low power. Because no samples from the day 14 peak response were available, repertoires could be characterized only after the peak T cell response. Nearly half of unique spike-specific TCRs reportedly recognized epitopes outside regions mutated in the B.1.351 and B.1.1.7 variants. Conclusions about previously exposed vaccinees are limited, since just five to seven AZD1222 recipients were seropositive for SARS-CoV-2 at baseline. CD4 TCRs associated with the vaccine covered the entire spike protein, and the dominant responses were in regions 160-218 and 743-854.

The CDR3 goes from the cysteine to the phenylalanine over 19 residues. The CDR3 DNA has 57 bases and is translated from base 1. Trimmed from V: 5 bases; trimmed from J: 0 bases; junction bases lacking a gene match: 15. CDR1 and CDR2 are read off the germline V gene as SGHVS and FNYEAQ. The CDR3 regions of human TCRbeta chains were analyzed by immunosequencing. The study's processing was this. Repertoire TCRs were checked for matches against a reference library of SARS-CoV-2-specific TCRs that had been generated using the MIRA antigen-specificity platform. Breadth was defined as the fraction of unique TCRs that were SARS-CoV-2-associated, and depth was defined as the fraction of total T cells that were SARS-CoV-2-associated. Using the MIRA data, each spike-specific TCR was mapped to the spike region that the TCR reacts to and placed in a CD4 or CD8 class. Log10-transformed breadth and depth values were compared by one-way ANOVA with Sidak's multiple comparisons tests. TCRdb retrieved this table from immuneACCESS and kept in-frame rearrangements only. Not all clones are present; in checked studies, unresolved V genes account for under half, and no reason is known for the remainder. The V and J calls and clone size come from that table; D and trimming were worked out from the DNA. Within this sample are approximately 150,000 clones, with 85% to 95% of them counted one time only. 1.3% to 1.5% of the sample lies in the top ten.

Sample: peripheral blood, taken on day 0 of AZD1222 vaccination. This sequence originates from an adult in good health. The chain employs TRBV7-6 and TRBJ2-2, and 7 junctional nucleotides match TRBD1. The nucleotide sequence is TGTGCCAGCAGCCCCCGCCCAGCGACAGGGACCTCGAACACCGGGGAGCTGTTTTTT. Its amino acids are CASSPRPATGTSNTGELFF.